Below, 24 T cell receptor beta chains from the same sample are listed, as sequenced in a study of T cell responses to AZD1222 COVID-19 vaccine. Libraries were prepared by immunoSEQ multiplex PCR; TCRdb keeps only in-frame clonotypes and omits some of them. This table has more than 100,000 clones, 87% appearing once. Source: peripheral blood, taken on day 0 of AZD1222 vaccination. These receptors all stem from an adult in good health.

The genes are TRBV4-3 and TRBJ1-1, with TRBD1 as a possible D gene (5 bases). CDR1 LGHNA and CDR2 YSLEER come from the germline V gene. CDR3 length equals 12 residues. V was clipped by 8 bases and J by 1 base, with 8 bases between them. CDR3 protein: CASRGENTEAFF. The DNA of the CDR3 is TGCGCCAGCCGAGGGGAGAACACTGAAGCTTTCTTT.

The rearrangement uses TRBV4-1 and TRBJ1-1, with D maybe TRBD1 (5 bases). V was trimmed by 1 base and J by 0 bases, leaving 12 bases between them. Germline V gene lookup returns CDR1 MGHRA and CDR2 YSYEKL. The CDR3 contains 16 residues. The CDR3 protein is CASSQGGLRMNTEAFF. The CDR3 nucleotides are TGCGCCAGCAGCCAAGGGGGCTTGCGTATGAACACTGAAGCTTTCTTT.

The CDR3 nucleotides are TGCGCCAGCAGCCAAGAGGCAAGCTCCTACGAGCAGTACTTC. It codes for CASSQEASSYEQYF. The genes are TRBV4-3 and TRBJ2-7; D uncertain. This CDR3 has 14 amino acids. Germline-derived CDR1 and CDR2 are LGHNA and YSLEER. The V end was cut by 0 bases, the J end by 0 bases, with 6 bases between.

This chain joins TRBV19 and TRBJ1-4; D uncertain. V lost 4 bases, J lost 0 bases, and 9 bases lay in between. CDR1 and CDR2 (germline): LNHDA, SQIVND (reference sequence). CDR3 length: 15 residues. This chain's CDR3 is CASSKEDATNEKLFF. In DNA form, the CDR3 reads TGTGCCAGTAGTAAAGAGGACGCAACTAATGAAAAACTGTTTTTT.

This chain links TRBV7-3 with TRBJ1-4, with TRBD1 matching 10 bases. The germline V gene has CDR1 SGHTA and CDR2 FQGTGA. The CDR3 consists of 15 residues. Trimming at V came to 1 base and at J to 6 bases, leaving 2 bases not matched to a gene. The CDR3 loop reads CASSLRTGGYEKLFF. The CDR3 bases are TGTGCCAGCAGCTTAAGGACAGGGGGATATGAAAAACTGTTTTTT.

The J gene is TRBJ1-2, the V gene TRBV19; the D gene is possibly TRBD1 (5 bases). The V end was cut by 5 bases, the J end by 4 bases, with 11 bases between. This CDR3 comprises 13 residues. Looked up from germline, CDR1 is LNHDA and CDR2 is SQIVND (reference sequence). The CDR3 nucleotides read TGTGCCAGTAGTCTGACAGAATCCTATGGCTACACCTTC. Translating it yields CASSLTESYGYTF.

This clone was observed a handful of times. The CDR3 here is CSASPPGLGSQETQYF. As DNA, the CDR3 is TGCAGTGCTAGTCCCCCGGGGCTAGGGTCCCAAGAGACCCAGTACTTC. The chain employs TRBV20-1 and TRBJ2-5; D is possibly TRBD1 or TRBD2 (5 bases each). The germline V gene encodes CDR1 DFQATT and CDR2 SNEGSKA (reference sequence). The CDR3 length is 16 residues. Trimming pared 3 bases from V and 1 base from J, leaving 18 bases between.

The V gene is TRBV5-5, the J gene TRBJ2-3, with D possibly being TRBD2 (6 bases). Germline V CDR1 and CDR2: SGHKS, YYEKEE (reference sequence). The V gene lost 0 bases and the J gene lost 3 bases, with 11 bases spanning the gap. This CDR3 is built from 15 residues. The CDR3 loop is CASSLERGMTDTQYF. CDR3 nucleotide sequence: TGTGCCAGCAGCTTGGAACGGGGGATGACAGATACGCAGTATTTT.

The chain couples TRBV5-4 to TRBJ2-7; D may be TRBD2 (5 bases). Germline CDR1 SGHNT, CDR2 YYREEE (reference sequence). The CDR3 contains 14 residues. V dropped 7 bases and J dropped 6 bases, with 20 bases sitting between them. The CDR3, as DNA: TGTGCCAGCCGAAAAACGGTAGCGTCCGGCGAGCAGTACTTC. Translation gives CASRKTVASGEQYF. The whole variable domain, remainder taken from reference TRBV5-4 and TRBJ2-7, is ETGVTQSPTHLIKTRGQQVTLRCSSQSGHNTVSWYQQALGQGPQFIFQYYREEENGRGNFPPRFSGLQFPNYSSELNVNALELDDSALYLCASRKTVASGEQYFGPGTRLTVT.

The J gene is TRBJ1-1, the V gene TRBV9; D ambiguous. V lost 0 bases and J lost 4, with 7 bases in between. CDR1 and CDR2 from the germline V gene are SGDLS and YYNGEE. The CDR3 totals 13 residues. CDR3 in amino acids: CASSVEIGTEAFF. CDR3 DNA: TGTGCCAGCAGCGTAGAAATAGGCACTGAAGCTTTCTTT.

J is TRBJ2-7 and V is TRBV9; 7 positions agree with TRBD1. The CDR3 consists of 13 residues. CDR1 is SGDLS, CDR2 YYNGEE, per germline. The V gene end was trimmed by 4 bases and the J gene end by 6 bases; junction bases not matched to a gene: 7. The CDR3 reads CASSLSGGSEQYF. For the CDR3, the DNA is TGTGCCAGCAGCCTCTCAGGGGGATCCGAGCAGTACTTC.

This CDR3 is CASSLGTHTGELFF. CDR3 sequence (DNA): TGCGCCAGCAGCTTGGGGACCCACACCGGGGAGCTGTTTTTT. The rearrangement joins TRBV5-1 to TRBJ2-2, with D unclear. The CDR3 runs 14 residues. Trimming left V 0 bases short and J 3 bases short, with 6 bases between. Per the germline V gene, CDR1 is SGHRS and CDR2 is YFSETQ. Looking up the rest from reference TRBV5-1 and TRBJ2-2 gives the full variable domain: KAGVTQTPRYLIKTRGQQVTLSCSPISGHRSVSWYQQTPGQGLQFLFEYFSETQRNKGNFPGRFSGRQFSNSRSEMNVSTLELGDSALYLCASSLGTHTGELFFGEGSRLTVL.

The J gene is TRBJ1-4, the V gene TRBV9; 8 positions agree with TRBD1. CDR1 SGDLS and CDR2 YYNGEE come from the germline V gene. The J segment lost 6 bases and the V segment lost 4 bases, leaving 8 bases of the junction unmatched. CDR3 length: 15 residues. The CDR3, as DNA: TGTGCCAGCAGCCCGCAAGGGACAGGATATGAAAAACTGTTTTTT. Translation gives CASSPQGTGYEKLFF.

The gene calls are TRBV3-1 (or the pseudogene TRBV3-2) and TRBJ2-4; 8 nucleotides align to TRBD1. The V gene end was trimmed by 4 bases and the J gene end by 1 base; junction bases not matched to a gene: 6. This CDR3 contains 16 residues. In germline, CDR1 is LGHDT, CDR2 YNNKEL (reference sequence). The CDR3 reads CASSPSDRVAKNIQYF. The CDR3 DNA follows: TGTGCCAGCAGCCCTTCGGACAGGGTGGCCAAAAACATTCAGTACTTC.

The CDR3 region has the DNA TGTGCCAGCAGCATACAGGGGAGGAACACTGAAGCTTTCTTT. This encodes CASSIQGRNTEAFF. V and J are TRBV7-9 and TRBJ1-1; 7 bases map to TRBD1. V lost 5 bases and J lost 1; bases outside the gene matches: 4. Per the germline V gene, CDR1 is SEHNR and CDR2 is FQNEAQ (reference sequence). This CDR3 has 14 residues.

J is TRBJ2-7 and V is TRBV10-3; TRBD2 might be the D (5 bases). The CDR3 consists of 14 residues. The germline V gene encodes CDR1 ENHRY and CDR2 SYGVKD. V lost 4 bases and J 2 bases, leaving 12 bases between the germline ends. The chain's CDR3 is CAISGPGAAYEQYF. For the CDR3, the DNA is TGTGCCATCAGTGGACCCGGAGCGGCCTACGAGCAGTACTTC.

The chain couples TRBV21-1 to TRBJ2-7; TRBD2, the table's D call, lacks a check against the DNA. TRBV21-1 is annotated as a pseudogene. The CDR3 is made up of 13 amino acids. CDR3 in amino acids: CASRGSESYEQYF. The CDR3 nucleotides read TGTGCCAGCAGGGGTTCGGAGTCCTACGAGCAGTACTTC.

The chain has TRBV5-1 and TRBJ2-7; 8 nucleotides line up with TRBD1. CDR1 is SGHRS and CDR2 is YFSETQ in the germline V gene. Trimming at V came to 4 bases and at J to 3 bases, leaving 15 bases not matched to a gene. The CDR3 totals 17 residues. In DNA form, the CDR3 reads TGCGCCAGCAGCCCCACTCCGACCGGGACAGGACACTACGAGCAGTACTTC. Encoded protein: CASSPTPTGTGHYEQYF.

This clone was recorded once. The CDR3 sequence: CASSLLPDTQYF. The CDR3 DNA is TGTGCCAGCAGTTTGCTCCCAGATACGCAGTATTTT. The rearrangement links TRBV12-3 or TRBV12-4 to TRBJ2-3; D unclear. V was cut by 3 bases and J by 4 bases, with 5 bases left in between. This CDR3 comprises 12 residues.

For the CDR3, the DNA is TGTGCCAGCAGCACCACAGGAAATGAAAAACTGTTTTTT. It is translated as CASSTTGNEKLFF. The rearrangement joins TRBV6-6 to TRBJ1-4, with D possibly matching TRBD1 (5 bases). The germline gives CDR1 MNHNY, CDR2 SVGAGI (reference sequence). With 6 bases removed from V and 5 bases from J, the gap between germline ends came to 10 bases. This CDR3 is built from 13 residues.

The chain is built from TRBV6-5 and TRBJ2-7; D is perhaps TRBD1 (6 bases). Trimming stripped 2 bases from V and 0 bases from J, with 8 bases between. Germline assignment: CDR1 MNHEY and CDR2 SVGAGI. The CDR3 is 14 residues long. The CDR3 loop is CASSYVQGSYEQYF. CDR3 coding DNA: TGTGCCAGCAGTTACGTACAGGGCTCCTACGAGCAGTACTTC.

The chain has TRBV6-5 and TRBJ1-6; 10 nucleotides agree with TRBD1. Germline CDR1 reads MNHEY; CDR2 reads SVGAGI. CDR3 size: 15 residues. After removal of 6 bases from V and 9 bases from J, the junction contained 8 bases not matched to a gene. This chain's CDR3 is CASRSGTGAGSPLHF. DNA for the CDR3: TGTGCCAGCAGGTCCGGGACAGGGGCGGGTTCACCCCTCCACTTT.

This sequence joins TRBV9 and TRBJ2-7; D remains ambiguous. V lost 4 bases and J 8 bases, leaving 10 bases between the germline ends. Germline V gene lookup returns CDR1 SGDLS and CDR2 YYNGEE. This CDR3 has 11 residues. CDR3 loop: CASSNGGKQYF. CDR3 sequence (DNA): TGTGCCAGCAGCAACGGTGGGAAGCAGTACTTC.

The chain has TRBV9 and TRBJ1-1; tentatively, D is TRBD1 (5 bases). V lost 3 bases to trimming and J lost 2 bases, with 11 bases between them. The CDR3 consists of 14 residues. Germline V gene data show CDR1 as SGDLS and CDR2 as YYNGEE. CDR3 nucleotides: TGTGCCAGCAGCGCCCGGGGGGGTAACACTGAAGCTTTCTTT. Amino acid sequence: CASSARGGNTEAFF.